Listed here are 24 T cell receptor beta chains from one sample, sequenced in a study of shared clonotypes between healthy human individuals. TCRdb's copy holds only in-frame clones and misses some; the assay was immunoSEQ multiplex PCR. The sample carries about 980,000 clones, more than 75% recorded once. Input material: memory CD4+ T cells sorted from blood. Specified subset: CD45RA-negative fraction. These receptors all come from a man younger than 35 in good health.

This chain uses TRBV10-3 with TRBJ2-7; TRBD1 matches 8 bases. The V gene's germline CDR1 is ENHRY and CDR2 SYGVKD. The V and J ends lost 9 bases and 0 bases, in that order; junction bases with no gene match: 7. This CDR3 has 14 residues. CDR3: CAITTGGVSYEQYF. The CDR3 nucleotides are TGTGCCATAACCACAGGGGGTGTCTCCTACGAGCAGTACTTC.

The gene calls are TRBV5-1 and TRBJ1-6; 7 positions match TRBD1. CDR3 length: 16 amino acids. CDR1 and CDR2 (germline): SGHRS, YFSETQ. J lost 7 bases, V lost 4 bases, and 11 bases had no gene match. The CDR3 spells CASSLATGEGNSPLHF. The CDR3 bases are TGCGCCAGCAGCCTGGCAACAGGGGAAGGCAATTCACCCCTCCACTTT.

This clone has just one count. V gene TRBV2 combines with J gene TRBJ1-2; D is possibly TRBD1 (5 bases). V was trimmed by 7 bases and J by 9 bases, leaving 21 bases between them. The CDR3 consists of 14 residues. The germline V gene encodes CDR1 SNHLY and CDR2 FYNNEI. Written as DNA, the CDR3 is TGTGCCAGCACATTACAGGTCTCCGCTATGAGCTACACCTTC. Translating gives CASTLQVSAMSYTF. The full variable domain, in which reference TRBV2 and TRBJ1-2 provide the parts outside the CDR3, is EPEVTQTPSHQVTQMGQEVILRCVPISNHLYFYWYRQILGQKVEFLVSFYNNEISEKSEIFDDQFSVERPDGSNFTLKIRSTKLEDSAMYFCASTLQVSAMSYTFGSGTRLTVV.

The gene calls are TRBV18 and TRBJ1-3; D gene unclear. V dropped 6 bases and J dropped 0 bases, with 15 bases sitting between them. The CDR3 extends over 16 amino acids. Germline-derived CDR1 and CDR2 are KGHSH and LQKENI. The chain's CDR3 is CASSGSPPNSGNTIYF. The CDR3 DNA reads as TGTGCCAGCTCTGGGTCTCCTCCTAACTCTGGAAACACCATATATTTT. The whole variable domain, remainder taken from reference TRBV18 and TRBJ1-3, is NAGVMQNPRHLVRRRGQEARLRCSPMKGHSHVYWYRQLPEEGLKFMVYLQKENIIDESGMPKERFSAEFPKEGPSILRIQQVVRGDSAAYFCASSGSPPNSGNTIYFGEGSWLTVV.

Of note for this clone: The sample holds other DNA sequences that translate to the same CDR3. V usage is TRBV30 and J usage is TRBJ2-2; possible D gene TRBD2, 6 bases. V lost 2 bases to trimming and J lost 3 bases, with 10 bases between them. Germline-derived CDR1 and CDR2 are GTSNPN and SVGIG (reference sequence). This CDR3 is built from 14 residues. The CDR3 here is CAWSRGGDTGELFF. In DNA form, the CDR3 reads TGTGCCTGGAGTAGGGGAGGTGACACCGGGGAGCTGTTTTTT.

The CDR3 protein is CASSPPMAGVVADTQYF. Here the CDR3 DNA reads TGTGCCAGCAGCCCCCCCATGGCGGGAGTGGTCGCAGATACGCAGTATTTT. This chain links TRBV7-9 with TRBJ2-3; 7 bases agree with TRBD2. There are 17 residues in the CDR3. The germline gives CDR1 SEHNR, CDR2 FQNEAQ (reference sequence). V lost 5 bases and J lost 4; bases outside the gene matches: 15.

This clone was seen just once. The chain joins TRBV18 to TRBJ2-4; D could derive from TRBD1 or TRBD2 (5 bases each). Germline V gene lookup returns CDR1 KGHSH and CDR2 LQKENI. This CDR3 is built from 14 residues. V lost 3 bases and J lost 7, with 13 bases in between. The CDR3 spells CASSPRGVDNIQYF. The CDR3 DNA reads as TGTGCCAGCTCACCGCGAGGGGTCGACAACATTCAGTACTTC.

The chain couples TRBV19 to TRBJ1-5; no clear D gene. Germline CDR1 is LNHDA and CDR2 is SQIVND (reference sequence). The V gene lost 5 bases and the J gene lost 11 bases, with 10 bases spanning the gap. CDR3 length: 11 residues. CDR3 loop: CASSDPRAQHF. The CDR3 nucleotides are TGTGCCAGTAGTGACCCTAGGGCCCAGCATTTT. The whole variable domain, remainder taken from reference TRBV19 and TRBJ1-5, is DGGITQSPKYLFRKEGQNVTLSCEQNLNHDAMYWYRQDPGQGLRLIYYSQIVNDFQKGDIAEGYSVSREKKESFPLTVTSAQKNPTAFYLCASSDPRAQHFGDGTRLSIL.

CDR3 amino acids: CATREGNTGELFF. CDR3 nucleotides: TGTGCCACCCGGGAGGGAAACACCGGGGAGCTGTTTTTT. The rearrangement links TRBV5-4 to TRBJ2-2, with 8 bases matching TRBD2. The CDR3 runs to 13 residues. Germline V gene data show CDR1 as SGHNT and CDR2 as YYREEE (reference sequence). V gave up 9 bases and J gave up 2 bases; unmatched junction bases: 3.

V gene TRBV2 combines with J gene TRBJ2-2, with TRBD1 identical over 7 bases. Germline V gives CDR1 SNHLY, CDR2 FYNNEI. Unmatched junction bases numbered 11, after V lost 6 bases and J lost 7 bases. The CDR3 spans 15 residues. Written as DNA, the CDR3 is TGTGCCAGCAGGTCCAACAGGGGAATAAGCGGGGAGCTGTTTTTT. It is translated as CASRSNRGISGELFF.

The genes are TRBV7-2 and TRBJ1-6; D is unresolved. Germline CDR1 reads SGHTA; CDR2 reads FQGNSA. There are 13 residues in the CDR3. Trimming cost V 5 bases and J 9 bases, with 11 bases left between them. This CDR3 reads CASSPGVGSPLHF. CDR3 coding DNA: TGTGCCAGCAGCCCCGGGGTAGGTTCACCCCTCCACTTT.

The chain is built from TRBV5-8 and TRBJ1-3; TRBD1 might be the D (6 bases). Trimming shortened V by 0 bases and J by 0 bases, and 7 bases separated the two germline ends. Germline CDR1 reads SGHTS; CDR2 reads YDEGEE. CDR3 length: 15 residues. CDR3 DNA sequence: TGTGCCAGCAGCTTGGGGACAGTCTCTGGAAACACCATATATTTT. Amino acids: CASSLGTVSGNTIYF. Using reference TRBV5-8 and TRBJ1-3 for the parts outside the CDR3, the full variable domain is EAGVTQSPTHLIKTRGQQATLRCSPISGHTSVYWYQQALGLGLQFLLWYDEGEERNRGNFPPRFSGRQFPNYSSELNVNALELEDSALYLCASSLGTVSGNTIYFGEGSWLTVV.

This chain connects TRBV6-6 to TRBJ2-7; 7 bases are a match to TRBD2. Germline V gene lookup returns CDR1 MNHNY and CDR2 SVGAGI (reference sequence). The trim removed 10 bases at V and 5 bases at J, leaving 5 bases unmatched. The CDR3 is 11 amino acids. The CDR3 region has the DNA TGTGCCACCCAAGCGGGAAACGAGCAGTACTTC. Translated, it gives CATQAGNEQYF.

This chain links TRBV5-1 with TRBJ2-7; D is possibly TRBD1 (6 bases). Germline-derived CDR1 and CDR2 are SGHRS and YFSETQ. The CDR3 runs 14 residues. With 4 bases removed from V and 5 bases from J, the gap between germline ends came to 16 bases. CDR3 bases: TGCGCCAGCAGCCCGTCCTCGACAGGTCACGAGCAGTACTTC. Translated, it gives CASSPSSTGHEQYF.

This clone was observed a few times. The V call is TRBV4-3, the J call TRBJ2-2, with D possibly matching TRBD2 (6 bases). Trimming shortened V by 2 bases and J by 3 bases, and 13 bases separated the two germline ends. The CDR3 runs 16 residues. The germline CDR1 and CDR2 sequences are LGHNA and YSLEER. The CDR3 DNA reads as TGCGCCAGCAGCCAAAATTGGGGAGGAGACACCGGGGAGCTGTTTTTT. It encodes CASSQNWGGDTGELFF.

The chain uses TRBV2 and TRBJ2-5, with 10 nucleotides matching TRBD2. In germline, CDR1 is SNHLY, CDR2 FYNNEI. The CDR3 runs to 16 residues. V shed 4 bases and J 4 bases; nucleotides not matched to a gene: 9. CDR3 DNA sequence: TGTGCCAGCAGTGCCCTGAGTCAGCGGGGGGGAGAGACCCAGTACTTC. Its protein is CASSALSQRGGETQYF.

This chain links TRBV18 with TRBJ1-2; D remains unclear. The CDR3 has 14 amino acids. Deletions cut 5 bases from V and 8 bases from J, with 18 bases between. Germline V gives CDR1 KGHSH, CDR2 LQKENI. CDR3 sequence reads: CASSTNPVQEGYTF. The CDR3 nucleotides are TGTGCCAGCTCAACCAACCCGGTGCAGGAGGGCTACACCTTC.

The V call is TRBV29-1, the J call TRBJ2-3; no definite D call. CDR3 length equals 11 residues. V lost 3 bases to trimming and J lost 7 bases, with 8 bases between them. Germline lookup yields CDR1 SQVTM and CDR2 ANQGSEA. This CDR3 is CSVDRSHTQYF. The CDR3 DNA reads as TGCAGCGTTGATCGGTCTCATACGCAGTATTTT.

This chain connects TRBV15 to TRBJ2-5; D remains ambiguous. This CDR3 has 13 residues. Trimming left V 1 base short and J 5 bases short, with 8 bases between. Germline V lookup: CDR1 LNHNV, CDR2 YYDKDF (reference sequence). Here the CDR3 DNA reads TGTGCCACCAGCAGAGGATCCGGGGAGACCCAGTACTTC. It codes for CATSRGSGETQYF.

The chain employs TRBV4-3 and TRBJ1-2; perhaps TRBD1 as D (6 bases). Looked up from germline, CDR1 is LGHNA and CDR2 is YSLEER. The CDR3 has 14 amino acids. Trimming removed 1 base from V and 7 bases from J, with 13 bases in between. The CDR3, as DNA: TGCGCCAGCAGCCAAGGACAGGACGGGGGTGGCTACACCTTC. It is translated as CASSQGQDGGGYTF.

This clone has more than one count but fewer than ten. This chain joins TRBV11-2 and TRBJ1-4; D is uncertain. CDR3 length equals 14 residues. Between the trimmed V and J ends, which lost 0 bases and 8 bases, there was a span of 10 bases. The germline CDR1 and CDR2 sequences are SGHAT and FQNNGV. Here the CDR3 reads CASSLERQSEKLFF. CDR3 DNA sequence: TGTGCCAGCAGCTTAGAACGCCAGAGCGAAAAACTGTTTTTT.

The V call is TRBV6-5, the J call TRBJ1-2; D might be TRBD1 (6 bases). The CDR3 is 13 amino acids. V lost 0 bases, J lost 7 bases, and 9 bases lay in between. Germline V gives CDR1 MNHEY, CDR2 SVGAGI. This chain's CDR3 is CASSYSIGGGYTF. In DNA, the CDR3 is TGTGCCAGCAGTTACTCGATAGGGGGTGGCTACACCTTC.

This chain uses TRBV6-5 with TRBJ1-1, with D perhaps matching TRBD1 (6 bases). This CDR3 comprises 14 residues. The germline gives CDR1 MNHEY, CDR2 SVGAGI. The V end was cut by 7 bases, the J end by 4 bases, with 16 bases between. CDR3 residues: CASKRGVEGTEAFF. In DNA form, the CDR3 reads TGTGCCAGCAAAAGGGGGGTCGAGGGCACTGAAGCTTTCTTT.

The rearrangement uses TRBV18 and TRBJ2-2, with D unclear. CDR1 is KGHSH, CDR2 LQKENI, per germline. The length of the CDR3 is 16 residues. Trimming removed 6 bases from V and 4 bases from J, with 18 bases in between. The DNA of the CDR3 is TGTGCCAGCTCCCCGAGCTCGCGAAGGGCCACCGGGGAGCTGTTTTTT. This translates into CASSPSSRRATGELFF.